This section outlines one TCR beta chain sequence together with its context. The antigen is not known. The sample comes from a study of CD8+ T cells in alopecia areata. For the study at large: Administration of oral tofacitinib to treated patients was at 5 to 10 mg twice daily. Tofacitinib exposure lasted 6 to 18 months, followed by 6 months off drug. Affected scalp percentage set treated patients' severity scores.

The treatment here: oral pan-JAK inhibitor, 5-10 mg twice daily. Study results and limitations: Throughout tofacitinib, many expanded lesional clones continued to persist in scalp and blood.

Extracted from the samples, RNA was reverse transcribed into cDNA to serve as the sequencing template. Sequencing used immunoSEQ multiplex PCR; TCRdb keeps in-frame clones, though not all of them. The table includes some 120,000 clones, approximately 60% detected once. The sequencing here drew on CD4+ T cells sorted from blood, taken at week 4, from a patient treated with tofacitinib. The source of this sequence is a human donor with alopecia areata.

This CDR3 is CASSLGRVGADTQYF. The CDR3 region has the DNA TGTGCCAGCAGTTTGGGCAGGGTGGGGGCAGATACGCAGTATTTT. The chain joins TRBV27 to TRBJ2-3; perhaps D is TRBD1 or TRBD2 (5 bases each). Trimming left V 3 bases short and J 4 bases short, with 14 bases between. Germline values: CDR1 MNHEY, CDR2 SMNVEV (reference sequence). This CDR3 comprises 15 residues.